The 23 T cell receptor beta chains in this list originate from one sample, sequenced in a study of blood T cell repertoires in COVID-19 (dated by TCRdb to 2020 to 2022). Libraries were built with the immunoSEQ multiplex PCR assay. TCRdb provides this immuneACCESS table in a form limited to in-frame rearrangements. Some clones are lacking; in checked studies, under half of them reflect an unresolved V gene, and why the rest are absent is not known. The sample contains about 220,000 clones, approximately 83% of them found a single time. The ten largest clones capture more than 2% of the sample. The sample consisted of peripheral blood. These receptor sequences come from a woman in her sixties with acute or convalescent COVID-19.

The chain is built from TRBV19 and TRBJ1-4; D unclear. V was clipped by 4 bases and J by 0 bases, with 9 bases between them. Germline CDR1 and CDR2: LNHDA and SQIVND (reference sequence). This CDR3 is built from 15 residues. CDR3 in DNA: TGTGCCAGTAGTAACTACGTTGCAACTAATGAAAAACTGTTTTTT. Translating it yields CASSNYVATNEKLFF.

This chain joins TRBV11-2 and TRBJ1-1; the D is unclear. Germline CDR1 SGHAT, CDR2 FQNNGV. V lost 0 bases and J 7 bases, leaving 9 bases between the germline ends. The CDR3 runs to 13 residues. CDR3 bases: TGTGCCAGCAGCTTAGATGGGCGGGTTGAAGCTTTCTTT. Translating gives CASSLDGRVEAFF.

The V gene is TRBV5-1, the J gene TRBJ2-5; maybe TRBD2 (7 bases). Trimming removed 8 bases at V and 5 bases at J, with 16 bases between. Germline loops: CDR1 SGHRS, CDR2 YFSETQ. This CDR3 is built from 13 residues. This CDR3 reads CASSPEGGETQYF. CDR3 DNA sequence: TGCGCCAGTAGTCCCGAGGGGGGGGAGACCCAGTACTTC.

This chain joins TRBV5-4 and TRBJ2-3; D may be TRBD1 (5 bases). Germline CDR1 reads SGHNT; CDR2 reads YYREEE (reference sequence). This CDR3 comprises 15 residues. Trimming took off 2 bases at V and 0 bases at J, with 10 bases between the two ends. The CDR3 spells CASSFAQGSTDTQYF. The CDR3 coding sequence is TGTGCCAGCAGCTTTGCGCAGGGAAGCACAGATACGCAGTATTTT. Complete variable domain (other parts from reference TRBV5-4 and TRBJ2-3): ETGVTQSPTHLIKTRGQQVTLRCSSQSGHNTVSWYQQALGQGPQFIFQYYREEENGRGNFPPRFSGLQFPNYSSELNVNALELDDSALYLCASSFAQGSTDTQYFGPGTRLTVL.

This chain uses TRBV7-9 with TRBJ1-5; 7 nucleotides line up with TRBD1. The length of the CDR3 is 14 residues. CDR1 is SEHNR, CDR2 FQNEAQ, per germline (reference sequence). V gave up 5 bases and J gave up 4 bases; unmatched junction bases: 5. In DNA, the CDR3 is TGTGCCAGCAGCCCCGGGACAGTAAATCAGCCCCAGCATTTT. Its translation: CASSPGTVNQPQHF. Complete variable domain (other parts from reference TRBV7-9 and TRBJ1-5): DTGVSQNPRHKITKRGQNVTFRCDPISEHNRLYWYRQTLGQGPEFLTYFQNEAQLEKSRLLSDRFSAERPKGSFSTLEIQRTEQGDSAMYLCASSPGTVNQPQHFGDGTRLSIL.

This chain's CDR3 is CASNFQGHYGYTF. The CDR3 DNA follows: TGTGCCAGCAATTTCCAGGGCCACTATGGCTACACCTTC. The chain has TRBV2 and TRBJ1-2; TRBD1 might be the D (5 bases). This CDR3 is 13 amino acids long. The germline V gene encodes CDR1 SNHLY and CDR2 FYNNEI. The ends were cut back, 7 bases at V and 3 bases at J, with 12 bases in the middle.

The chain uses TRBV29-1 and TRBJ2-7; TRBD1 matches 8 bases. Germline CDR1 SQVTM, CDR2 ANQGSEA. J gave up 4 bases and V 7 bases, and 6 bases lay outside the gene matches. The CDR3 is 12 residues long. CDR3 nucleotide sequence: TGCAGCGCCGGACAGGGAAGTTACGAGCAGTACTTC. As protein: CSAGQGSYEQYF.

V usage is TRBV2 and J usage is TRBJ2-4; D perhaps matches TRBD1 (6 bases). The CDR3 is 15 amino acids. The germline V gene encodes CDR1 SNHLY and CDR2 FYNNEI. V gave up 7 bases and J gave up 3 bases, with 16 bases separating them. The CDR3 protein is CASKPVTGNKNIQYF. CDR3 nucleotide sequence: TGTGCCAGCAAGCCAGTTACAGGGAACAAAAACATTCAGTACTTC.

This rearrangement joins TRBV4-3 to TRBJ1-4, with D hard to call. Looked up from germline, CDR1 is LGHNA and CDR2 is YSLEER. Trimming left V 4 bases short and J 0 bases short, with 9 bases between. This CDR3 contains 15 residues. The CDR3 DNA follows: TGCGCCAGCAGCCCGTCGGAGGCAACTAATGAAAAACTGTTTTTT. Translated, it gives CASSPSEATNEKLFF.

This sequence joins TRBV28 and TRBJ2-7; 9 nucleotides align to TRBD1. This CDR3 has 13 amino acids. Trimming removed 6 bases from V and 3 bases from J; junction bases left unmatched: 3. Germline values: CDR1 MDHEN, CDR2 SYDVKM. CDR3 amino acids: CASSRGQGYEQYF. CDR3 DNA sequence: TGTGCCAGCAGCCGGGGACAGGGCTACGAGCAGTACTTC.

This clone was detected only a few times. The genes are TRBV9 and TRBJ2-2; D possibly corresponds to TRBD1 (5 bases). CDR1 is SGDLS and CDR2 is YYNGEE in the germline V gene. This CDR3 region has 14 residues. The germline V and J ends were trimmed by 0 bases and 7 bases, with 10 bases remaining between them. As DNA, the CDR3 is TGTGCCAGCAGCGTAGATCTGGGGCACGGGGAGCTGTTTTTT. This translates into CASSVDLGHGELFF.

The chain joins TRBV3-1 (or the pseudogene TRBV3-2) to TRBJ2-7; D is possibly TRBD1 (5 bases). In germline, CDR1 is LGHDT, CDR2 YNNKEL (reference sequence). This CDR3 spans 14 amino acids. The V end was cut by 4 bases, the J end by 7 bases, with 17 bases between. DNA for the CDR3: TGTGCCAGCAGCCTCAGCGAAGGGGCAAAGGAGCAGTACTTC. Protein: CASSLSEGAKEQYF.

The rearrangement links TRBV21-1 to TRBJ1-1; the D segment call TRBD1 is taken from the table without a DNA check. TRBV21-1 is a pseudogene segment. This CDR3 has 17 amino acids. CDR3 region: CASSKLEGDRANTEAFF. The CDR3 coding sequence is TGTGCCAGCAGCAAATTAGAGGGGGACAGGGCGAACACTGAAGCTTTCTTT.

This clone has more than one count but fewer than ten. V is TRBV4-2 and J is TRBJ2-3; TRBD2 matches at 9 bases. The length of the CDR3 is 16 residues. With 1 base clipped from V and 5 bases from J, the junction kept 7 bases outside the gene matches. Per germline, CDR1 LGHNA and CDR2 YNFKEQ. As DNA, the CDR3 is TGTGCCAGCAGCCAAGCGCGGGGGGGCCTTGAAGATACGCAGTATTTT. Translated: CASSQARGGLEDTQYF.

This clone was observed once. This chain joins TRBV19 and TRBJ2-1; 12 bases are a match to TRBD2. The CDR3 is 18 residues long. In germline, CDR1 is LNHDA, CDR2 SQIVND (reference sequence). The junction had 11 bases not matched to a gene; V was cut back by 5 bases and J by 3 bases. The CDR3 DNA is TGTGCCAGTAGTGCCCGCCCTAGCGGGGGGGCATTCTACAATGAGCAGTTCTTC. Its translation: CASSARPSGGAFYNEQFF. The full variable domain, completed using reference TRBV19 and TRBJ2-1, is DGGITQSPKYLFRKEGQNVTLSCEQNLNHDAMYWYRQDPGQGLRLIYYSQIVNDFQKGDIAEGYSVSREKKESFPLTVTSAQKNPTAFYLCASSARPSGGAFYNEQFFGPGTRLTVL.

CDR3 nucleotide sequence: TGTGCCAGCAACCCGACAGGGTCTGGCAATCAGCCCCAGCATTTT. Protein product: CASNPTGSGNQPQHF. V and J are TRBV6-5 and TRBJ1-5, with TRBD1 matching 7 bases. V was clipped by 7 bases and J by 2 bases; unmatched bases: 8. Germline assignment: CDR1 MNHEY and CDR2 SVGAGI. This CDR3 has 15 amino acids.

This clone occurred a few times. This chain uses TRBV27 with TRBJ2-2; D is ambiguous. V was cut by 2 bases and J by 6 bases, with 4 bases left in between. The CDR3 is made up of 12 amino acids. Per germline, CDR1 MNHEY and CDR2 SMNVEV (reference sequence). CDR3 DNA sequence: TGTGCCAGCAGTTTACAGGCCGGGGAGCTGTTTTTT. It encodes CASSLQAGELFF.

The gene calls are TRBV5-1 and TRBJ1-4; 7 nucleotides align to TRBD1. V was clipped by 0 bases and J by 4 bases; unmatched bases: 3. Germline V lookup: CDR1 SGHRS, CDR2 YFSETQ. This CDR3 is 15 amino acids long. The CDR3 region is CASSLEGTVNEKLFF. DNA for the CDR3: TGCGCCAGCAGCTTGGAGGGGACAGTTAATGAAAAACTGTTTTTT. The variable domain in full, completed from reference TRBV5-1 and TRBJ1-4, reads KAGVTQTPRYLIKTRGQQVTLSCSPISGHRSVSWYQQTPGQGLQFLFEYFSETQRNKGNFPGRFSGRQFSNSRSEMNVSTLELGDSALYLCASSLEGTVNEKLFFGSGTQLSVL.

This clone was seen a handful of times. This chain links TRBV18 with TRBJ1-6; D is ambiguous. V dropped 3 bases and J dropped 7 bases, with 7 bases sitting between them. The CDR3 has 13 amino acids. Germline V gene lookup returns CDR1 KGHSH and CDR2 LQKENI. Here the CDR3 DNA reads TGTGCCAGCTCACCGATACAGAATTCACCCCTCCACTTT. This encodes CASSPIQNSPLHF.

V usage is TRBV12-3 or TRBV12-4 and J usage is TRBJ2-7; 8 bases match TRBD1. The CDR3 is made up of 13 amino acids. V shed 5 bases, J shed 6 bases, and the junction held 6 bases outside the gene matches. The CDR3 sequence: CASSGDRYGEQYF. In DNA form, the CDR3 reads TGTGCCAGCAGTGGGGACAGGTACGGCGAGCAGTACTTC.

V usage is TRBV5-4 and J usage is TRBJ1-1; 7 positions agree with TRBD1. The germline V gene has CDR1 SGHNT and CDR2 YYREEE (reference sequence). J gave up 1 base and V 0 bases, and 9 bases lay outside the gene matches. This CDR3 comprises 17 residues. CDR3 nucleotide sequence: TGTGCCAGCAGCTTGGTTTTGACAGGGCGGAGGAACACTGAAGCTTTCTTT. This codes for CASSLVLTGRRNTEAFF.

This chain joins TRBV19 and TRBJ1-6; TRBD1 is a possible D gene (6 bases). The CDR3 is 17 residues long. V was pared by 4 bases and J by 6 bases, with 19 bases between. Germline V gene sequence: CDR1 LNHDA, CDR2 SQIVND (reference sequence). The DNA for the CDR3 is TGTGCCAGTAGTACCCTGGGACAAGGAGTGGGTAATTCACCCCTCCACTTT. Its translation: CASSTLGQGVGNSPLHF.

This clone was seen a handful of times. V and J are TRBV4-3 and TRBJ1-2; TRBD1 matches at 7 bases. The CDR3 spans 14 residues. The J segment lost 4 bases and the V segment lost 3 bases, leaving 5 bases of the junction unmatched. Germline V CDR1 and CDR2: LGHNA, YSLEER. CDR3 sequence: CASSQGRQGYGYTF. For the CDR3, the DNA is TGCGCCAGCAGCCAGGGGAGACAGGGCTATGGCTACACCTTC.